This T cell receptor (beta chain) was identified in a study of T cell responses to AZD1222 COVID-19 vaccine. V was clipped by 5 bases and J by 3 bases, with 14 bases between them. The CDR3 has 15 amino acids. Germline loops: CDR1 LNHNV, CDR2 YYDKDF (reference sequence). Sequenced by immunoSEQ multiplex PCR; TCRdb stores in-frame clones only, minus some. The sample has about 80,000 clones, approximately 85% seen once; the top ten hold over 9.5%. This chain connects TRBV15 to TRBJ2-1; D perhaps matches TRBD1 (6 bases). The receptor comes from an adult who received the AZD1222 COVID-19 vaccine. The sequences come from peripheral blood, collected 28 days after the second AZD1222 dose. The CDR3 coding sequence is TGTGCCACCAGCTCGCCGGTGGACAGCTACAATGAGCAGTTCTTC. Amino acid sequence: CATSSPVDSYNEQFF.